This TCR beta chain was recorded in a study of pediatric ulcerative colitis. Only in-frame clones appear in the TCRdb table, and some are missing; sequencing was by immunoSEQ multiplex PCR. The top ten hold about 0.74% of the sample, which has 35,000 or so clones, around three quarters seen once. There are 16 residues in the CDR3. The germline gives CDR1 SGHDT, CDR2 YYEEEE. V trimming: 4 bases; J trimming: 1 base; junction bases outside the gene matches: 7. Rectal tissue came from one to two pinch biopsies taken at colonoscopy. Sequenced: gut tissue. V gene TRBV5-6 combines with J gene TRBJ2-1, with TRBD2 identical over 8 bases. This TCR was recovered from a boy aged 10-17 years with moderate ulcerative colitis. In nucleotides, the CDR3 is TGTGCCAGCAGCCTGGCGGGACTAGGTTCCTACAATGAGCAGTTCTTC. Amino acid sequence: CASSLAGLGSYNEQFF.